This is a list of T cell receptor beta chains from one sample in a study of blood T cell repertoires in COVID-19. The protocol was immunoSEQ multiplex PCR, while the TCRdb copy is restricted to in-frame clones and leaves out a portion. The data show about 470,000 clones, about nine tenths seen once. Sequencing was done on a sample of PBMCs or T cells enriched from blood (not recorded which). The receptors stem from a woman in her late teens or twenties who had recovered from COVID-19. CDR3s leave out the opening cysteine and the closing phenylalanine or tryptophan. The order of the fields is V gene, D gene, J gene, CDR3 protein. D genes are given only for firm matches.

TRBV4-1,-,TRBJ1-6,ASSQGGLGGLEGSPLH
TRBV24-1,TRBD1,TRBJ2-5,ATSESDRGSVETQY
TRBV11-3,-,TRBJ2-2,ASSRLPSPPRWQGTGELF
TRBV9,TRBD1,TRBJ2-5,ASSATGGRETQY
TRBV30,-,TRBJ2-5,AWSTGKLQETQY
TRBV11-2,TRBD2,TRBJ2-1,ASRPGGTYNEQF
TRBV28,TRBD1,TRBJ2-7,ASSSQTGAPGLAVQY
TRBV20-1,-,TRBJ1-2,SAKPAVWT
TRBV6-1,-,TRBJ1-1,ASSASGTPTRRTEAF
TRBV2,-,TRBJ2-2,ASSEVARRTGELF
TRBV7-3,TRBD1,TRBJ2-3,ASSPWTGRTDTQY
TRBV18,-,TRBJ1-6,ASIQRVNGDSPLH
TRBV25-1,TRBD1,TRBJ2-7,ASSRIPPGQGASEQY
TRBV6-1,-,TRBJ1-5,ASSEQPGSQPQH
TRBV2,TRBD2,TRBJ2-5,ASINERGVQETQY
TRBV5-1,TRBD1,TRBJ2-5,ASRDFQGAETQY
TRBV2,TRBD1,TRBJ1-2,ASGQGFYGYT
TRBV12-3/TRBV12-4,-,TRBJ1-5,ASSPYSNQPQH
TRBV10-3,TRBD1,TRBJ2-3,AIRRDRGTDTQY
TRBV28,-,TRBJ2-7,ASTVTTGAYEQY
TRBV19,TRBD1,TRBJ1-5,ASTVTGTGGNQPQH
TRBV6-5,-,TRBJ2-3,ASSYSPSPGPDTQY
TRBV5-1,TRBD1,TRBJ1-6,ASSEGTGGNSPLH
TRBV19,-,TRBJ2-5,ASHGGRETQY
TRBV7-6,-,TRBJ2-1,ASSLAFGGLGEQF
TRBV3-1/TRBV3-2,TRBD2,TRBJ2-1,ASSQDAGDNEQF
TRBV12-3/TRBV12-4,-,TRBJ1-2,ASSLSGRGYT
TRBV6-4,-,TRBJ1-1,ASSDSRRGTEAF
TRBV7-2,-,TRBJ1-5,ASSLVSSNQPQH
TRBV5-1,-,TRBJ2-3,ASSFQGRGDTQY
TRBV19,-,TRBJ1-4,ASSMPDADRYATNEKLF
TRBV10-1,-,TRBJ2-1,ASSHQQASSYNEQF
TRBV6-5,-,TRBJ1-4,ASSYKGVEKLF